This section outlines one TCR beta chain sequence together with its context. Its antigen is not known. The sample belongs to a study of T cell responses to AZD1222 COVID-19 vaccine. Libraries were prepared by immunoSEQ multiplex PCR; TCRdb keeps only in-frame clonotypes and omits some of them. The sample yields about 110,000 clones, about 81% seen once. Study-level points and caveats: Nearly half of the spike-specific TCRs reportedly recognize variant regions that carry no mutations.

This CDR3 comprises 15 residues. Trimming removed 5 bases from V and 4 bases from J, with 17 bases in between. Looked up from germline, CDR1 is SGHTA and CDR2 is FQGNSA. The sample consisted of peripheral blood, taken on day 0 of AZD1222 vaccination. J is TRBJ1-2 and V is TRBV7-2; TRBD1 might be the D (6 bases). This clonotype originated in an adult in good health. As DNA, the CDR3 is TGTGCCAGCAGCCCCGCCCTACAGGGAGCCTATGGCTACACCTTC. It yields the protein CASSPALQGAYGYTF.